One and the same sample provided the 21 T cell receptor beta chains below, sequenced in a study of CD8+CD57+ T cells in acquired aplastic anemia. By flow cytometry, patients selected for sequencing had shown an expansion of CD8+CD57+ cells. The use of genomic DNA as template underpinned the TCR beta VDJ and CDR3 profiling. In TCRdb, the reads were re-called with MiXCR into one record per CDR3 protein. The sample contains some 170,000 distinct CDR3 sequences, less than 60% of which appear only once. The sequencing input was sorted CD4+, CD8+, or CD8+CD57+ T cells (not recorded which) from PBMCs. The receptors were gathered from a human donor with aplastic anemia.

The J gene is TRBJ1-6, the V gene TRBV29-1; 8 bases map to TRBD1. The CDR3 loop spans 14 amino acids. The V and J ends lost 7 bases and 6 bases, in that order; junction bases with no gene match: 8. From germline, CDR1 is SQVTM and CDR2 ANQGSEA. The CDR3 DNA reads TGCAGCGCCGCGGGGACAGGTTTTAATTCACCCCTCCACTTT. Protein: CSAAGTGFNSPLHF.

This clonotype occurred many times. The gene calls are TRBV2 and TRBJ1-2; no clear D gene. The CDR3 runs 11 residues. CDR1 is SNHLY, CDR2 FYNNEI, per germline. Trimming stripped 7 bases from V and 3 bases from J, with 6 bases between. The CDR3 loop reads CASKRDYGYTF. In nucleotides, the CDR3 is TGTGCCAGCAAGAGGGACTATGGCTACACCTTC.

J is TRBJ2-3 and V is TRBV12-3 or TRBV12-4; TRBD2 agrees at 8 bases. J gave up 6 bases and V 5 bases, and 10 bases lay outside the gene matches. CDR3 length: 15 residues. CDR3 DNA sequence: TGTGCCAGCAGTCTGGCCGGGGGGGCTCCCGATACGCAGTATTTT. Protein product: CASSLAGGAPDTQYF.

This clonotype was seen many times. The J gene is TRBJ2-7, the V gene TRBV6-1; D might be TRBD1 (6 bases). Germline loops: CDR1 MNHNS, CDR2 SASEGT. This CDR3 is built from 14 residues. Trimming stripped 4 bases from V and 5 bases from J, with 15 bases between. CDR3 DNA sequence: TGTGCCAGCAGTGCCGGGTATGGGGGCAACGAGCAGTACTTC. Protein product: CASSAGYGGNEQYF.

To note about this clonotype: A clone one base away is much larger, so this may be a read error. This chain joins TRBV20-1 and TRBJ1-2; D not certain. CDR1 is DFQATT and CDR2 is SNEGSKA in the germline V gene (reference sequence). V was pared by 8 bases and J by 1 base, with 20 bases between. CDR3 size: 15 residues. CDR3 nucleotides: TGCAGTACTCCGGACGGACTTGTAATTAACTATGGCTACACCTTC. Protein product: CSTPDGLVINYGYTF.

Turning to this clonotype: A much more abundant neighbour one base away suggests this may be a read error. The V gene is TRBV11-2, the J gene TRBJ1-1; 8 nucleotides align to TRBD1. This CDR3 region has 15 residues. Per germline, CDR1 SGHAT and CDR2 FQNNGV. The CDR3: CASSFMGQENTEASF. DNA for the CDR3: TGTGCCAGCAGCTTTATGGGACAGGAGAACACTGAAGCTTCCTTT. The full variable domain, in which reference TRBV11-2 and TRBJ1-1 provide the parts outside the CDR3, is EAGVAQSPRYKIIEKRQSVAFWCNPISGHATLYWYQQILGQGPKLLIQFQNNGVVDDSQLPKDRFSAERLKGVDSTLKIQPAKLEDSAVYLCASSFMGQENTEASFGQGTRLTVV.

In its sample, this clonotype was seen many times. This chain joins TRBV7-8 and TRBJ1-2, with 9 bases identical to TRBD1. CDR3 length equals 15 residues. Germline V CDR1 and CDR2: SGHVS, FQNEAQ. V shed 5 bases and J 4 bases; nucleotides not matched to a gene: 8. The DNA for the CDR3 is TGTGCCAGCAGCCCCACAGGGGGCCGCCTCTATGGCTACACCTTC. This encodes CASSPTGGRLYGYTF.

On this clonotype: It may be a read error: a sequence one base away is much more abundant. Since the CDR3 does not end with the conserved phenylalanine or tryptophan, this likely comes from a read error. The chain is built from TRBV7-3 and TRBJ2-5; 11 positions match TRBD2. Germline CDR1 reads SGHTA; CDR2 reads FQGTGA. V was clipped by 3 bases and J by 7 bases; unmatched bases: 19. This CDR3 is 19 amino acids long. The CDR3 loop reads CASSLGLAETSLKEGTQYL. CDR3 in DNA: TGTGCCAGCAGCTTGGGACTAGCGGAAACATCCCTAAAGGAAGGGACCCAGTACCTC.

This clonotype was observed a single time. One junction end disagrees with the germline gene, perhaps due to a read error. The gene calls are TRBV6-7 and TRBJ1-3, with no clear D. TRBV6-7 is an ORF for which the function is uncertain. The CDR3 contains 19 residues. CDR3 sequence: CASSYSICQGSSSGNTIYF. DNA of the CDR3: TGTGCCAGCAGTTACTCGATCTGTCAAGGCTCCTCCTCTGGCAACACCATATATTTT.

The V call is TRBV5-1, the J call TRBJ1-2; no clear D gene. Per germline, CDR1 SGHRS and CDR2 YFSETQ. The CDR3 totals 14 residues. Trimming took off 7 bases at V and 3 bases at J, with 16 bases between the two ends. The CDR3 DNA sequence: TGCGCCAGCGGCCCGAGTGGAGTAGACTATGGCTACACCTTC. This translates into CASGPSGVDYGYTF.

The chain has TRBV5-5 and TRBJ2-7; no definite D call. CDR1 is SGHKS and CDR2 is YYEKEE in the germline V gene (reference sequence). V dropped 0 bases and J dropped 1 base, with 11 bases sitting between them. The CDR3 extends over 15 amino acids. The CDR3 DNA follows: TGTGCCAGCAGCTTGGGGCTAGTACGATCCTACGAGCAGTACTTC. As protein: CASSLGLVRSYEQYF.

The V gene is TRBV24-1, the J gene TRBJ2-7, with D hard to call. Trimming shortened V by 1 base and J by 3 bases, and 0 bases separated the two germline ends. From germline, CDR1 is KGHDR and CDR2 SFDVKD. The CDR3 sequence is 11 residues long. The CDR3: CATSDFYEQYF. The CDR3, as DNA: TGTGCCACCAGTGATTTCTACGAGCAGTACTTC.

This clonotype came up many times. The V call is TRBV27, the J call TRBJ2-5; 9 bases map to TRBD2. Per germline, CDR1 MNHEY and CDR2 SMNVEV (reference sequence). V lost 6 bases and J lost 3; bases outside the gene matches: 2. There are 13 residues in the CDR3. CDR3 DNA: TGTGCCAGCAGAATAGCGGGAGAAGAGACCCAGTACTTC. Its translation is CASRIAGEETQYF.

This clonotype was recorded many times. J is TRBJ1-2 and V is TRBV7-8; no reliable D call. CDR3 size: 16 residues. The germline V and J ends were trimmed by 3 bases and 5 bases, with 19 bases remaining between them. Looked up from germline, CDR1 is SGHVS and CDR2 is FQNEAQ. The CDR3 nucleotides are TGTGCCAGCAGCTTCAGCGGTGTCCAGTCCCGGTATGGCTACACCTTC. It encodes CASSFSGVQSRYGYTF.

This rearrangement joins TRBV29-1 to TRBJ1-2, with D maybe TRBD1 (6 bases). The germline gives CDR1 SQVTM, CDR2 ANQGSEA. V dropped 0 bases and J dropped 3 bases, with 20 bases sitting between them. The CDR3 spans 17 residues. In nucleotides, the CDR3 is TGCAGCGTTGAAGATCTGAGCGGTCCAGGGGAGTACTATGGCTACACCTTC. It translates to CSVEDLSGPGEYYGYTF.

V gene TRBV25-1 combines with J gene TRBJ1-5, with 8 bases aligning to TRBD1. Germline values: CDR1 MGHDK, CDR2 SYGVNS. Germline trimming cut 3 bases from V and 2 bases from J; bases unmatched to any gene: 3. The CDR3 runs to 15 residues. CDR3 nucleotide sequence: TGTGCCAGCAGTGATGGGGGACAGGGCAATCAGCCCCAGCATTTT. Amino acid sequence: CASSDGGQGNQPQHF.

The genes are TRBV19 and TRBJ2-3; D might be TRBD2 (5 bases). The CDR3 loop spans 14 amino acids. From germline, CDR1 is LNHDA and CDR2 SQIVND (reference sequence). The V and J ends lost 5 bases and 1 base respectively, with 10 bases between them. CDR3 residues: CASSSQRGTDTQYF. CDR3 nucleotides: TGTGCCAGTAGTTCCCAGAGGGGCACAGATACGCAGTATTTT.

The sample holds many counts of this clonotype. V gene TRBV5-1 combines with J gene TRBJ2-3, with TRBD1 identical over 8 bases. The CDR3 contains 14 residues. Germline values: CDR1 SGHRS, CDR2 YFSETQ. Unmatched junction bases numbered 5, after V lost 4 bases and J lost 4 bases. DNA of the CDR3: TGCGCCAGCAGCCGGACAGGGTTGGCAGATACGCAGTATTTT. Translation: CASSRTGLADTQYF.

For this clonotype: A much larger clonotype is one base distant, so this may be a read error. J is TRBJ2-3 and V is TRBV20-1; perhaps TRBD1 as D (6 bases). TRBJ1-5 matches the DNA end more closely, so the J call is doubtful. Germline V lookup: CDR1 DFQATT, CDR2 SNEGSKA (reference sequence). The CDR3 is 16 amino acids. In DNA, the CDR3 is TGCAGTGCTAGAGATCCACTAGCGGGGGCCACAGATACGCAGCATTTT. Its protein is CSARDPLAGATDTQHF.

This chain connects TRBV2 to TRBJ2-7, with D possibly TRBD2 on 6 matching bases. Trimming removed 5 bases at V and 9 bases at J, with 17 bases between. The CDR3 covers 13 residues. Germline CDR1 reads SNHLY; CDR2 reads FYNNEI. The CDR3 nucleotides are TGTGCCAGCAGTTTAGGGCCCACTAGCTTGCAGTACTTC. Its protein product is CASSLGPTSLQYF.

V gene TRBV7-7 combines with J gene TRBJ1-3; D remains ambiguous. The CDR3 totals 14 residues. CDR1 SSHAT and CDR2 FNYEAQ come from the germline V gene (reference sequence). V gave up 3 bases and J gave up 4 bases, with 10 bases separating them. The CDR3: CASSLGRAGNTIYF. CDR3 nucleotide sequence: TGTGCCAGCAGCTTGGGGAGGGCGGGAAACACCATATATTTT.